This T cell receptor (beta chain) was found in a study of Tregs in tolerant kidney transplant recipients. For the study at large: Related graft donors supplied nonmyeloablative bone marrow transplants, and mixed chimerism was transient.

Libraries were prepared by immunoSEQ multiplex PCR; TCRdb keeps only in-frame clonotypes and omits some of them. The table includes over 50,000 clones, approximately 83% detected once. Germline V gene lookup returns CDR1 SGDLS and CDR2 YYNGEE. The CDR3 loop spans 12 amino acids. Trimming took 0 bases from V and 7 from J, leaving 7 bases between them. Before regulatory T cell sorting, thawed PBMCs rested overnight at 37°C in around 180 IU/ml IL-2. Specimen: Tregs from blood, collected before the transplant. This sequence joins TRBV9 and TRBJ1-2; a weak D match, TRBD1 (5 bases). The source is a human donor who received a combined kidney and bone marrow transplant. Here the CDR3 reads CASSVGGAGYTF. In nucleotides, the CDR3 is TGTGCCAGCAGCGTAGGTGGGGCTGGCTACACCTTC.